These 29 T cell receptor beta chains share one sample of origin, sequenced in a study of siplizumab effects on memory and regulatory T cells. Data came from immunoSEQ multiplex PCR; TCRdb stores just in-frame clones and leaves some out. The sample has 90,000 to 130,000 clones; roughly 92% are singletons. The material sequenced was CD4+ T cells sorted from blood. These receptors all come from a human donor in good health.

The J gene is TRBJ2-2, the V gene TRBV5-1, with 7 bases lining up with TRBD1. This CDR3 contains 16 residues. V lost 0 bases and J lost 0; bases outside the gene matches: 2. CDR1 is SGHRS, CDR2 YFSETQ, per germline. The CDR3 sequence: CASSLGGTANTGELFF. The CDR3 nucleotides are TGCGCCAGCAGCTTGGGAGGGACAGCGAACACCGGGGAGCTGTTTTTT.

The chain uses TRBV5-4 and TRBJ2-7; 8 bases fit TRBD1. The CDR3 sequence is 15 residues long. V shed 0 bases and J 2 bases; nucleotides not matched to a gene: 4. Germline CDR1 is SGHNT and CDR2 is YYREEE (reference sequence). The DNA for the CDR3 is TGTGCCAGCAGCTTGGCCGTGGACAGGGCCTACGAGCAGTACTTC. Translated: CASSLAVDRAYEQYF. The whole variable domain, remainder taken from reference TRBV5-4 and TRBJ2-7, is ETGVTQSPTHLIKTRGQQVTLRCSSQSGHNTVSWYQQALGQGPQFIFQYYREEENGRGNFPPRFSGLQFPNYSSELNVNALELDDSALYLCASSLAVDRAYEQYFGPGTRLTVT.

CDR3 bases: TGCGCCAGCAGCTTGGCCCCGGGGTCGGGTTCCTACGAGCAGTACTTC. This sequence encodes CASSLAPGSGSYEQYF. The chain couples TRBV5-1 to TRBJ2-7, with D perhaps matching TRBD2 (5 bases). There are 16 residues in the CDR3. The V gene's germline CDR1 is SGHRS and CDR2 YFSETQ. V was pared by 0 bases and J by 1 base, with 14 bases between.

The sample holds one count of this clone. The chain recombines TRBV5-1 with TRBJ2-1; D remains unclear. V was clipped by 1 base and J by 5 bases, with 10 bases between them. The germline gives CDR1 SGHRS, CDR2 YFSETQ. This CDR3 comprises 14 residues. The CDR3 DNA follows: TGCGCCAGCAGCTTGCGGTTTGCAGACAATGAGCAGTTCTTC. It yields the protein CASSLRFADNEQFF.

CDR3 loop: CASSVREQFF. The CDR3 DNA sequence: TGTGCCAGCAGTGTGCGGGAGCAGTTCTTC. The genes are TRBV6-5 and TRBJ2-1; D gene unclear. Trimming shortened V by 5 bases and J by 10 bases, and 6 bases separated the two germline ends. The CDR3 totals 10 residues. CDR1 is MNHEY and CDR2 is SVGAGI in the germline V gene.

This chain links TRBV10-3 with TRBJ1-3; a possible D gene is TRBD1 (5 bases). Deletions cut 6 bases from V and 0 bases from J, with 9 bases between. The germline V gene has CDR1 ENHRY and CDR2 SYGVKD. CDR3 length: 14 residues. CDR3 DNA: TGTGCCATCAGGGGGGGGAGCTCTGGAAACACCATATATTTT. Translation gives CAIRGGSSGNTIYF.

The CDR3 reads CASSRRGDRSMETQYF. CDR3 nucleotides: TGTGCCAGCAGCCGCCGTGGGGACAGGAGTATGGAGACCCAGTACTTC. The chain is built from TRBV4-2 and TRBJ2-5; 8 positions agree with TRBD1. The CDR3 contains 16 residues. Unmatched junction bases numbered 12, after V lost 4 bases and J lost 5 bases. Germline CDR1 LGHNA, CDR2 YNFKEQ.

This chain joins TRBV18 and TRBJ2-7; no firm D call. CDR3 length: 14 residues. V lost 1 base and J 3 bases, leaving 10 bases between the germline ends. Germline V CDR1 and CDR2: KGHSH, LQKENI. CDR3 bases: TGTGCCAGCTCACCACTGTCCAATAACTACGAGCAGTACTTC. As protein: CASSPLSNNYEQYF.

J is TRBJ1-3 and V is TRBV11-2, with TRBD1 identical over 11 bases. The CDR3 has 18 residues. J gave up 3 bases and V 6 bases, and 13 bases lay outside the gene matches. From germline, CDR1 is SGHAT and CDR2 FQNNGV. CDR3 DNA sequence: TGTGCCAGCAGGCCAATCCGGGACAGGGGGGAGTATGGAAACACCATATATTTT. It codes for CASRPIRDRGEYGNTIYF.

The chain recombines TRBV5-4 with TRBJ2-5; 10 nucleotides align to TRBD2. CDR1 is SGHNT, CDR2 YYREEE, per germline (reference sequence). The CDR3 loop spans 15 amino acids. Trimming at V came to 0 bases and at J to 4 bases, leaving 3 bases not matched to a gene. CDR3 residues: CASSLASGRGETQYF. The DNA for the CDR3 is TGTGCCAGCAGCTTGGCTAGCGGGAGAGGAGAGACCCAGTACTTC.

V and J are TRBV7-9 and TRBJ2-7, with TRBD2 identical over 8 bases. Germline V gene sequence: CDR1 SEHNR, CDR2 FQNEAQ (reference sequence). V gave up 8 bases and J gave up 6 bases; unmatched junction bases: 12. The CDR3 is 14 amino acids. The CDR3 protein is CASLGAAGEGEQYF. The CDR3 coding sequence is TGTGCCAGCTTGGGTGCAGCGGGAGAGGGCGAGCAGTACTTC. Complete variable domain (other parts from reference TRBV7-9 and TRBJ2-7): DTGVSQNPRHKITKRGQNVTFRCDPISEHNRLYWYRQTLGQGPEFLTYFQNEAQLEKSRLLSDRFSAERPKGSFSTLEIQRTEQGDSAMYLCASLGAAGEGEQYFGPGTRLTVT.

This chain uses TRBV7-7 with TRBJ2-5; D gene ambiguous. Germline lookup yields CDR1 SSHAT and CDR2 FNYEAQ (reference sequence). The CDR3 has 13 amino acids. Between the trimmed V and J ends, which lost 5 bases and 1 base, there was a span of 8 bases. CDR3 coding DNA: TGTGCCAGCAGCGGGGTCTTCCAAGAGACCCAGTACTTC. Its translation is CASSGVFQETQYF.

The chain uses TRBV15 and TRBJ1-1, with a possible D match to TRBD1 (6 bases). V lost 11 bases and J lost 3, with 16 bases in between. Germline CDR1 and CDR2: LNHNV and YYDKDF (reference sequence). The CDR3 loop spans 13 amino acids. This CDR3 reads CAAGDEVYTEAFF. CDR3 DNA sequence: TGTGCCGCAGGGGACGAGGTGTACACTGAAGCTTTCTTT.

The rearrangement joins TRBV21-1 to TRBJ2-7; no DNA check was done on the table's D call, TRBD1. TRBV21-1 is classified as a pseudogene. The CDR3 has 11 amino acids. The CDR3 reads CASSKWGPQYF. CDR3 DNA sequence: TGTGCCAGCAGCAAATGGGGGCCGCAGTACTTC.

This CDR3 is CASSRTVLPDYEQYF. In nucleotides, the CDR3 is TGTGCCAGCAGCAGGACAGTCCTTCCAGACTACGAGCAGTACTTC. V usage is TRBV6-5 and J usage is TRBJ2-7; D might be TRBD1 (6 bases). Germline V gives CDR1 MNHEY, CDR2 SVGAGI. Trimming left V 6 bases short and J 3 bases short, with 18 bases between. The CDR3 length is 15 residues.

This rearrangement joins TRBV6-1 to TRBJ2-1, with D possibly matching TRBD2 (5 bases). Germline CDR1 is MNHNS and CDR2 is SASEGT. The length of the CDR3 is 12 residues. V was clipped by 5 bases and J by 5 bases, with 7 bases between them. CDR3 sequence (DNA): TGTGCCAGCAGTATGACTAACAATGAGCAGTTCTTC. It encodes CASSMTNNEQFF.

This clone was picked up a small number of times. The gene calls are TRBV7-9 and TRBJ1-1; TRBD1 matches at 9 bases. In germline, CDR1 is SEHNR, CDR2 FQNEAQ (reference sequence). V shed 5 bases and J 4 bases; nucleotides not matched to a gene: 8. The CDR3 consists of 15 residues. The CDR3 nucleotides read TGTGCCAGCAGCCGTTCCGGGACAGGGAGCACTGAAGCTTTCTTT. It encodes CASSRSGTGSTEAFF.

The chain uses TRBV10-3 and TRBJ1-2, with 9 nucleotides matching TRBD1. The junction had 3 bases not matched to a gene; V was cut back by 3 bases and J by 4 bases. The CDR3 runs to 14 residues. The germline V gene has CDR1 ENHRY and CDR2 SYGVKD. DNA for the CDR3: TGTGCCATCAGTGACGGGACAGGGACCTATGGCTACACCTTC. This sequence encodes CAISDGTGTYGYTF.

The gene calls are TRBV6-6 and TRBJ2-7; no clear D gene. From germline, CDR1 is MNHNY and CDR2 SVGAGI (reference sequence). The CDR3 extends over 14 amino acids. Trimming removed 7 bases at V and 2 bases at J, with 15 bases between. CDR3 bases: TGTGCCAGCATCAAGAAAGGCGCAACCTACGAGCAGTACTTC. Protein: CASIKKGATYEQYF.

The chain couples TRBV9 to TRBJ1-1, with no clear D. CDR1 is SGDLS and CDR2 is YYNGEE in the germline V gene. Trimming stripped 0 bases from V and 2 bases from J, with 8 bases between. This CDR3 has 14 amino acids. DNA for the CDR3: TGTGCCAGCAGCGTAGGTTTAAGTAACACTGAAGCTTTCTTT. Protein: CASSVGLSNTEAFF.

This chain connects TRBV2 to TRBJ1-5; TRBD1 agrees at 9 bases. CDR1 and CDR2 (germline): SNHLY, FYNNEI. Trimming at V came to 3 bases and at J to 4 bases, leaving 4 bases not matched to a gene. The CDR3 runs to 15 residues. The CDR3 loop reads CASSEGGQGNQPQHF. The CDR3 DNA sequence: TGTGCCAGCAGTGAGGGGGGACAGGGTAATCAGCCCCAGCATTTT.

This chain joins TRBV7-9 and TRBJ1-6; 11 nucleotides match TRBD1. Germline V lookup: CDR1 SEHNR, CDR2 FQNEAQ (reference sequence). CDR3 length: 14 residues. The V gene end was trimmed by 4 bases and the J gene end by 10 bases; junction bases not matched to a gene: 3. DNA for the CDR3: TGTGCCAGCAGCTGGGGACAGGGGGGATCACCCCTCCACTTT. Protein sequence: CASSWGQGGSPLHF. The whole variable domain, filled in from reference TRBV7-9 and TRBJ1-6, reads DTGVSQNPRHKITKRGQNVTFRCDPISEHNRLYWYRQTLGQGPEFLTYFQNEAQLEKSRLLSDRFSAERPKGSFSTLEIQRTEQGDSAMYLCASSWGQGGSPLHFGNGTRLTVT.

A note on this clone: One end of the junction does not line up with germline, which may come from a read error. This chain links TRBV6-1 with TRBJ2-3; weak D call: TRBD1 (6 bases). The CDR3 length is 14 residues. CDR1 is MNHNS, CDR2 SASEGT, per germline. The CDR3 region has the DNA TGTGCCAGCAGCAGGGACAAAAACACAGATACGCGGTATTTT. This encodes CASSRDKNTDTRYF.

The V gene is TRBV11-1, the J gene TRBJ1-6; D gene uncertain. The CDR3 is 14 amino acids. Trimming took off 1 base at V and 6 bases at J, with 7 bases between the two ends. The germline V gene encodes CDR1 SGHAT and CDR2 FQDESV (reference sequence). The DNA of the CDR3 is TGTGCCAGCAGCTTAGTTAGGGTTAATTCACCCCTCCACTTT. Its protein product is CASSLVRVNSPLHF.

The J gene is TRBJ2-7, the V gene TRBV20-1, with TRBD1 matching 10 bases. The germline CDR1 and CDR2 sequences are DFQATT and SNEGSKA (reference sequence). The CDR3 has 11 residues. Trimming at V came to 7 bases and at J to 4 bases, leaving 1 base not matched to a gene. CDR3 sequence: CSVGQGYEQYF. Here the CDR3 DNA reads TGCAGTGTGGGACAGGGGTACGAGCAGTACTTC.

The J gene is TRBJ1-4, the V gene TRBV14, with D possibly being TRBD1 (5 bases). Germline loops: CDR1 SGHDN, CDR2 FVKESK. The CDR3 spans 13 residues. The V end lost 4 bases, the J end lost 8 bases, and 11 bases lay between the germline ends. The CDR3 DNA reads TGTGCCAGCAGCCCAGGGTGGGGGGAAAAACTGTTTTTT. Amino acid sequence: CASSPGWGEKLFF.

The chain has TRBV5-4 and TRBJ2-1; 9 nucleotides line up with TRBD2. Germline assignment: CDR1 SGHNT and CDR2 YYREEE (reference sequence). The CDR3 is 15 residues long. Trimming cost V 3 bases and J 4 bases; bases outside gene matches: 5. The CDR3 DNA follows: TGTGCCAGCAGCTCTACTAGCGGGTCTTACAATGAGCAGTTCTTC. Translation: CASSSTSGSYNEQFF.

V is TRBV30 and J is TRBJ2-1; D is possibly TRBD1 or TRBD2 (5 bases each). The germline CDR1 and CDR2 sequences are GTSNPN and SVGIG (reference sequence). The CDR3 spans 14 residues. The V end lost 5 bases, the J end lost 7 bases, and 18 bases lay between the germline ends. In DNA, the CDR3 is TGTGCCTGGGCATTTCGCCGGGACCAGAATGAGCAGTTCTTC. This encodes CAWAFRRDQNEQFF.

This sequence joins TRBV2 and TRBJ2-3; D remains ambiguous. Trimming removed 6 bases at V and 3 bases at J, with 7 bases between. CDR1 is SNHLY and CDR2 is FYNNEI in the germline V gene. The CDR3 covers 12 residues. In DNA, the CDR3 is TGTGCCAGCAGAGCCGGGACAGATACGCAGTATTTT. Residues: CASRAGTDTQYF.